Sequencing of this TCR beta chain was carried out in a study of cytomegalovirus exposure and HLA in healthy donors. Primers for the PCR totalled 60 Vbeta and 13 Jbeta. The protocol was immunoSEQ multiplex PCR, while the TCRdb copy is restricted to in-frame clones and leaves out a portion. The data contain about 270,000 clones, 75% to 90% of them singletons. V was clipped by 7 bases and J by 1 base, with 19 bases between them. Germline CDR1 MDHEN, CDR2 SYDVKM. The CDR3 consists of 16 residues. Notes on the study in general: About 87% or about 30% of the time was how often most TCR beta V segments were productive, according to an earlier analysis. The investigators catalogued 150 to 200 TCR beta chains as cytomegalovirus-associated. Analyzed later, most CMV-associated TCR beta chains appeared HLA-restricted.

Points on this clone: Antigen: not known.

This clonotype was sampled from a man aged 35-49 years in good health and CMV-seropositive. The V gene is TRBV28, the J gene TRBJ1-1; D is unresolved. Sequenced: PBMCs. The CDR3 DNA reads as TGTGCCAGCACCCCTTTCTCCGCGCTTTCGAACACTGAAGCTTTCTTT. Its protein product is CASTPFSALSNTEAFF.